This T cell receptor (beta chain) was found in a study of shared clonotypes between healthy human individuals. General study results and limits: Sharing across a few donors was seen in 4% to 5.5% of naive CD4 clonotypes.

With 2 bases removed from V and 1 base from J, the gap between germline ends came to 5 bases. This CDR3 spans 13 amino acids. The germline CDR1 and CDR2 sequences are SGHTA and FQGNSA. Measured with immunoSEQ multiplex PCR; TCRdb has only the in-frame clones, and not every one. The table has about 2.3 million clones, roughly 92% seen once. This clone was seen a handful of times. Antigen specificity is unknown. The TCR was taken from a man younger than 35 in good health. Some clones in this sample may be carry-over from other donors' samples. The sequencing input was naive CD4+ T cells from PBMCs. The subset was: CD45RA+ positively selected. The rearrangement links TRBV7-2 to TRBJ2-5; D gene uncertain. In DNA, the CDR3 is TGTGCCAGCAGCTTATACTTCCAAGAGACCCAGTACTTC. It yields the protein CASSLYFQETQYF.